This T cell receptor (beta chain) was found in a study of ipilimumab plus nivolumab after autologous stem cell transplantation (dated by TCRdb to the early 2020s). As for the study more broadly: The median number of doses received by trial patients was four or five for ipilimumab and 7 or 8 for nivolumab. The DLBCL cohort included primary refractory and relapsed disease, with 18-month progression-free survival of around 86% and 29% respectively. Patients with high-risk diffuse large B cell lymphoma, mature T cell lymphoma, or multiple myeloma undergoing autologous transplant were enrolled in the trial. Thirty-five patients made up the trial's intent-to-treat population. What the study reported, not specific to this receptor: The authors stated that profiles of the T cell receptor repertoire, regulatory T cell phenotype and gut microbiota provided a biologic rationale for studying this approach further. The authors concluded that combined checkpoint inhibition appeared tolerable when used as consolidation after transplant.

Library preparation used the immunoSEQ multiplex PCR assay. TCRdb took this table from immuneACCESS and kept in-frame rearrangements with V and J called. Such tables lack part of the clones; where checked against another copy, unresolved V genes explain under half of the gap, and the rest is unexplained. For this sample the table gives roughly 16,000 clones, of which 75% to 85% were detected only once. Roughly 23% of the sample is taken by the ten largest. Checkpoint therapy was initiated 14 to 28 days after autologous transplant, and ipilimumab was administered at 1 mg/kg intravenously on day 1 of selected weeks. The nivolumab dose was 3 mg/kg intravenously, delivered on day 1 of weeks 1, 4, 7, 10, and every two weeks through week 26. This was a Phase Ib clinical trial that tested ipilimumab plus nivolumab, given as combined checkpoint inhibition, for consolidation following autologous stem cell transplantation.

V is shortened by 7 bases, J by 4 bases, and the region joining them spans 17 bases. The CDR3, cysteine through phenylalanine, is 14 amino acids long. The sequence is cut down to CDR3 DNA, 42 bases in frame from base 1. In the germline V gene, CDR1 corresponds to MNHEY and CDR2 to SVGAGI. As concerns this clone: Its target antigen remains unknown. Base qualities are not recorded, but no much larger clone differs from it by a single base.

The receptor's source is a male donor with diffuse large B-cell lymphoma. The sample consisted of PBMCs, taken in a trial of ipilimumab plus nivolumab as post-transplant consolidation. The receptor chain draws on TRBV6-5 and TRBJ2-7; there is no confident call for the D gene. The DNA reads TGTGCCAGCAAAGGAGCAAATCACCCTTACGAGCAGTACTTC. Its coded protein is CASKGANHPYEQYF.